Below, 20 T cell receptor beta chains from the same sample are listed, as sequenced in a study of blood T cell repertoires in COVID-19. Some clones are missing from TCRdb's copy, which holds only in-frame ones; the method was immunoSEQ multiplex PCR. The repertoire consists of roughly 160,000 clones, with approximately 88% occurring once and the leading ten covering roughly 2.9%. The material sequenced was peripheral blood. The receptors derive from an older woman with acute or convalescent COVID-19.

The gene calls are TRBV18 and TRBJ2-5; no reliable D call. The germline V gene encodes CDR1 KGHSH and CDR2 LQKENI. The V end was cut by 4 bases, the J end by 1 base, with 7 bases between. The CDR3 consists of 13 residues. The CDR3 here is CASSLGLQETQYF. CDR3 bases: TGTGCCAGCTCACTGGGCCTCCAAGAGACCCAGTACTTC. Variable domain in full (rest from reference TRBV18 and TRBJ2-5): NAGVMQNPRHLVRRRGQEARLRCSPMKGHSHVYWYRQLPEEGLKFMVYLQKENIIDESGMPKERFSAEFPKEGPSILRIQQVVRGDSAAYFCASSLGLQETQYFGPGTRLLVL.

This sequence joins TRBV7-8 and TRBJ2-7, with TRBD1 identical over 7 bases. The V segment lost 3 bases and the J segment 0 bases; nucleotides outside the gene matches: 8. The CDR3 sequence is 16 residues long. Germline V CDR1 and CDR2: SGHVS, FQNEAQ. CDR3 protein: CASSFRTGYSSYEQYF. For the CDR3, the DNA is TGTGCCAGCAGCTTCCGGACAGGTTACAGCTCCTACGAGCAGTACTTC.

This clone was observed a few times. The genes are TRBV7-2 and TRBJ2-7; TRBD2 is a possible D gene (6 bases). The CDR3 consists of 15 residues. V dropped 1 base and J dropped 2 bases, with 12 bases sitting between them. The germline CDR1 and CDR2 sequences are SGHTA and FQGNSA. The DNA of the CDR3 is TGTGCCAGCAGCTTAGTACTAGCAGGCCCCTACGAGCAGTACTTC. Its translation is CASSLVLAGPYEQYF.

This clone was found a few times. The V gene is TRBV6-2 or TRBV6-3, the J gene TRBJ1-1; D perhaps matches TRBD1 (6 bases). The germline gives CDR1 MNHEY, CDR2 SVGEGT. This CDR3 is built from 16 residues. V gave up 5 bases and J gave up 5 bases, with 21 bases separating them. CDR3 sequence reads: CASSTPSRGAGTEAFF. In DNA, the CDR3 is TGTGCCAGCAGTACCCCCAGTCGGGGGGCAGGGACTGAAGCTTTCTTT.

The chain couples TRBV3-1 (or the pseudogene TRBV3-2) to TRBJ1-6, with TRBD1 matching 8 bases. CDR1 is LGHDT, CDR2 YNNKEL, per germline (reference sequence). After removal of 5 bases from V and 5 bases from J, the junction contained 8 bases not matched to a gene. This CDR3 comprises 16 residues. The CDR3 loop is CASSGRTGKNNSPLHF. As DNA, the CDR3 is TGTGCCAGCAGCGGGCGGACAGGGAAAAATAATTCACCCCTCCACTTT.

The chain links TRBV7-2 to TRBJ2-6, with TRBD1 as a possible D gene (6 bases). Germline assignment: CDR1 SGHTA and CDR2 FQGNSA. Trimming took 5 bases from V and 4 from J, leaving 15 bases between them. The CDR3 consists of 16 residues. This CDR3 reads CASSAELGAGANVLTF. CDR3 nucleotide sequence: TGTGCCAGCAGCGCAGAGTTGGGGGCGGGGGCCAACGTCCTGACTTTC. Full variable domain (rest looked up from reference TRBV7-2 and TRBJ2-6): GAGVSQSPSNKVTEKGKDVELRCDPISGHTALYWYRQSLGQGLEFLIYFQGNSAPDKSGLPSDRFSAERTGGSVSTLTIQRTQQEDSAVYLCASSAELGAGANVLTFGAGSRLTVL.

The V call is TRBV21-1, the J call TRBJ2-5; TRBD2, the table's D call, lacks a check against the DNA. TRBV21-1 constitutes a pseudogene. The CDR3 contains 17 residues. The CDR3 bases are TGTGCCAGCAGCAAAGCTGGACTAGCGGGGGACCAAGAGACCCAGTACTTC. Its translation is CASSKAGLAGDQETQYF.

This rearrangement joins TRBV5-8 to TRBJ2-5; D ambiguous. V lost 4 bases to trimming and J lost 1 base, with 14 bases between them. The CDR3 sequence is 15 residues long. Germline loops: CDR1 SGHTS, CDR2 YDEGEE. CDR3 sequence: CASSVDRRIQETQYF. For the CDR3, the DNA is TGTGCCAGCAGCGTAGACCGGCGGATCCAAGAGACCCAGTACTTC. Filled out from reference TRBV5-8 and TRBJ2-5, the complete variable domain reads EAGVTQSPTHLIKTRGQQATLRCSPISGHTSVYWYQQALGLGLQFLLWYDEGEERNRGNFPPRFSGRQFPNYSSELNVNALELEDSALYLCASSVDRRIQETQYFGPGTRLLVL.

This chain joins TRBV9 and TRBJ2-7; 7 bases match TRBD1. J was trimmed by 0 bases and V by 0 bases; bases with no gene match: 6. Germline loops: CDR1 SGDLS, CDR2 YYNGEE. The CDR3 is 16 amino acids. CDR3: CASSVGLGQDSYEQYF. In nucleotides, the CDR3 is TGTGCCAGCAGCGTAGGCTTAGGACAGGACTCCTACGAGCAGTACTTC.

This chain links TRBV19 with TRBJ1-5, with 7 bases that match TRBD1. The CDR3 has 15 residues. Germline V gene sequence: CDR1 LNHDA, CDR2 SQIVND (reference sequence). J lost 3 bases, V lost 0 bases, and 2 bases had no gene match. CDR3 protein: CASSIEGQANQPQHF. The CDR3 DNA is TGTGCCAGTAGTATAGAAGGACAGGCCAATCAGCCCCAGCATTTT.

The V call is TRBV5-4, the J call TRBJ1-2, with TRBD1 matching 12 bases. Germline assignment: CDR1 SGHNT and CDR2 YYREEE (reference sequence). The J segment lost 4 bases and the V segment lost 5 bases, leaving 6 bases of the junction unmatched. The CDR3 loop spans 15 amino acids. The CDR3 loop reads CASSYGTGGVYGYTF. The CDR3 DNA is TGTGCCAGCAGTTACGGGACAGGGGGCGTCTATGGCTACACCTTC.

The CDR3 loop is CASVPGGPSSYNSPLHF. Here the CDR3 DNA reads TGCGCCAGCGTCCCTGGAGGACCTTCCTCCTATAATTCACCCCTCCACTTT. The rearrangement links TRBV5-1 to TRBJ1-6; D remains unclear. In germline, CDR1 is SGHRS, CDR2 YFSETQ. Trimming removed 7 bases from V and 0 bases from J, with 17 bases in between. The CDR3 sequence is 17 residues long.

The chain employs TRBV7-6 and TRBJ2-6; possible D gene TRBD2, 5 bases. Trimming removed 7 bases at V and 2 bases at J, with 9 bases between. The germline gives CDR1 SGHVS, CDR2 FNYEAQ. The CDR3 is 14 amino acids. In DNA, the CDR3 is TGTGCCAGCACCCCGGGGACTGGGGCCAACGTCCTGACTTTC. This translates into CASTPGTGANVLTF.

This clone was detected a few times. The chain carries TRBV28 and TRBJ1-2; D is uncertain. CDR1 is MDHEN, CDR2 SYDVKM, per germline. Trimming removed 5 bases at V and 6 bases at J, with 19 bases between. The CDR3 sequence is 15 residues long. CDR3 region: CASSRGDHRVDGYTF. Here the CDR3 DNA reads TGTGCCAGCAGTCGCGGGGATCACCGGGTCGATGGCTACACCTTC.

The rearrangement links TRBV6-1 to TRBJ1-2, with a weak D call TRBD1 (6 bases). This CDR3 spans 11 amino acids. Germline CDR1 and CDR2: MNHNS and SASEGT. V was pared by 3 bases and J by 7 bases, with 6 bases between. In DNA form, the CDR3 reads TGTGCCAGCAGTGACAGGGGTGGCTACACCTTC. Its protein product is CASSDRGGYTF.

V gene TRBV20-1 combines with J gene TRBJ1-4; D may be TRBD1 (5 bases). With 3 bases removed from V and 3 bases from J, the gap between germline ends came to 8 bases. CDR3 length: 13 amino acids. Germline assignment: CDR1 DFQATT and CDR2 SNEGSKA (reference sequence). CDR3 in DNA: TGCAGTGCTAGTCGGGACTCTAATGAAAAACTGTTTTTT. Its translation: CSASRDSNEKLFF.

The chain joins TRBV7-3 to TRBJ2-3; 7 bases map to TRBD1. CDR3 length equals 15 residues. The trim removed 2 bases at V and 3 bases at J, leaving 5 bases unmatched. Germline CDR1 is SGHTA and CDR2 is FQGTGA. The CDR3 here is CASSLVTGRTDTQYF. In DNA, the CDR3 is TGTGCCAGCAGCTTAGTGACAGGGAGAACAGATACGCAGTATTTT.

This clone was detected only a few times. V and J are TRBV2 and TRBJ1-2; D ambiguous. The CDR3 contains 13 residues. Trimming left V 1 base short and J 6 bases short, with 9 bases between. Germline V gives CDR1 SNHLY, CDR2 FYNNEI. CDR3 in amino acids: CASSEGGVDGYTF. CDR3 in DNA: TGTGCCAGCAGTGAAGGGGGAGTCGATGGCTACACCTTC.

The chain joins TRBV15 to TRBJ1-2; 8 bases match TRBD1. Germline lookup yields CDR1 LNHNV and CDR2 YYDKDF (reference sequence). This CDR3 spans 15 amino acids. V dropped 1 base and J dropped 8; count of bases not matched to a gene: 9. The CDR3 sequence: CATSRAGQGAFGYTF. For the CDR3, the DNA is TGTGCCACCAGCAGAGCCGGCCAGGGGGCTTTCGGCTACACCTTC. Combining the CDR3 with reference TRBV15 and TRBJ1-2 gives the whole variable domain DAMVIQNPRYQVTQFGKPVTLSCSQTLNHNVMYWYQQKSSQAPKLLFHYYDKDFNNEADTPDNFQSRRPNTSFCFLDIRSPGLGDTAMYLCATSRAGQGAFGYTFGSGTRLTVV.

This chain connects TRBV28 to TRBJ1-5, with TRBD1 identical over 7 bases. The V gene's germline CDR1 is MDHEN and CDR2 SYDVKM. CDR3 length: 14 residues. The junction had 6 bases not matched to a gene; V was cut back by 7 bases and J by 3 bases. The CDR3 loop reads CASTPGQFNQPQHF. Written as DNA, the CDR3 is TGTGCCAGCACCCCGGGACAGTTCAATCAGCCCCAGCATTTT.